A single sample is the source of the 2 T cell receptor beta chains below, sequenced in a study of cytomegalovirus exposure and HLA in healthy donors (TCRdb year 2017). The method behind the library was the immunoSEQ multiplex PCR assay. In its TCRdb copy, this immuneACCESS table keeps in-frame sequences only and misses some clones. Where compared with another copy, unresolved V genes explain less than half of these, and the others have no known cause. Within this sample are roughly 120,000 clones, with 70% to 90% of them counted one time only. The ten largest make up about 4.3% of the sample. Input material: PBMCs. These receptor sequences come from a man in his late teens or twenties in good health and CMV-seropositive.

CDR3 sequence: CASSLRRGNSYNEQFF. In nucleotides, the CDR3 is TGTGCCAGCAGTTTACGACGGGGGAACTCCTACAATGAGCAGTTCTTC. V and J are TRBV28 and TRBJ2-1, with a possible D match to TRBD2 (6 bases). Per the germline V gene, CDR1 is MDHEN and CDR2 is SYDVKM. This CDR3 region has 16 residues. The V end lost 2 bases, the J end lost 0 bases, and 11 bases lay between the germline ends.

The chain employs TRBV10-3 and TRBJ1-1; weak D call: TRBD1 (5 bases). The CDR3 runs to 12 residues. V lost 10 bases, J lost 5 bases, and 14 bases lay in between. The germline gives CDR1 ENHRY, CDR2 SYGVKD. CDR3 bases: TGTGCCACGAATTCGGGGGAGACTGAAGCTTTCTTT. Protein product: CATNSGETEAFF.